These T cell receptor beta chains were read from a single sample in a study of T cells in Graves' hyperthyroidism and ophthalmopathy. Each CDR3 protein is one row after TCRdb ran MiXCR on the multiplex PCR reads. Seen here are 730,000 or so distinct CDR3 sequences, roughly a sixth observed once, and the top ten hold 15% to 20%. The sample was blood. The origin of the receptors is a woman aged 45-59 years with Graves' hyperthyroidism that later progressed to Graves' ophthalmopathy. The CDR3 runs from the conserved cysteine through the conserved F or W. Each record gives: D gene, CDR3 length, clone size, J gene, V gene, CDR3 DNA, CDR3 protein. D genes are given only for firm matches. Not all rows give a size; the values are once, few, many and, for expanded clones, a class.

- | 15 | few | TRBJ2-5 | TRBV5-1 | TGCGCCAGCAGCTTGGCCGGGACTCACCAAGAGACCCAGTACTTC | CASSLAGTHQETQYF
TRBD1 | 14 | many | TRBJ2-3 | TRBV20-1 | TGCAGTGCTACCCGGGACAGGGAGGCAGATACGCAGTATTTT | CSATRDREADTQYF
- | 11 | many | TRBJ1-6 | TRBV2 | TGTGCCAGCAGGCCTCTTTCACCCCTCCACTTT | CASRPLSPLHF
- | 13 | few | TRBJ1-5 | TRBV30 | TGTGCCTGGAGGCACGGGGGAAATCAGCCCCAGCATTTT | CAWRHGGNQPQHF
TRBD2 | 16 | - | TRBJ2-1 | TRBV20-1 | TGCAGTGCTAGAGAAGTAGAGACTAGCGGGACCAATGAGCAGTTCTTC | CSAREVETSGTNEQFF
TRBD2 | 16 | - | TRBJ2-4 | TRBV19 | TGTGCCAGTAGTATTACAGCGGGGGGAACCAAAAACATTCAGTACTTC | CASSITAGGTKNIQYF
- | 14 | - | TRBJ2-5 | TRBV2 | TGTGCCAGCAGTGAAGGGAATAGCAAAGAGACCCAGTACTTC | CASSEGNSKETQYF
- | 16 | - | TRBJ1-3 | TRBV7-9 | TGTGCCAGCAGCTTAGATTCTCGTTACTCTGGAAACACCATATATTTT | CASSLDSRYSGNTIYF
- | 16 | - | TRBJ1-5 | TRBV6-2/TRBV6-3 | TGTGCCAGCCTCCCCGGGGCAGGGAGGCCCAATCAGCCCCAGCATTTT | CASLPGAGRPNQPQHF
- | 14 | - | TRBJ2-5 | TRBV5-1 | TGCGCCAGCAGCATTGGACGGCATCAAGAGACCCAGTACTTC | CASSIGRHQETQYF
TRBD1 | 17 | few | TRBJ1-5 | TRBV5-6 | TGTGCCAGCAGCCTTGGACGGGGACAGAGCTCCAATCAGCCCCAGCATTTT | CASSLGRGQSSNQPQHF
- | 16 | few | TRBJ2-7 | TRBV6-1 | TGTGCCAGCAGTGACCAGGACAGACGGAGCTCCTACGAGCAGTACTTC | CASSDQDRRSSYEQYF
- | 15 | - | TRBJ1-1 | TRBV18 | TGTGCCAGCTCACCATGGGGGCAGATGAACACTGAAGCTTTCTTT | CASSPWGQMNTEAFF
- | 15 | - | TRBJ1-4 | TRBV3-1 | TGTGCCAGCAGCCAAGAACCCATTGCTAATGAAAAACTGTTTTTT | CASSQEPIANEKLFF
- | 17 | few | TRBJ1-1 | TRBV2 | TGTGCCAGCAGCGTTACCAAGGAATCAGGGATCGGCACTGAAGCTTTCTTT | CASSVTKESGIGTEAFF
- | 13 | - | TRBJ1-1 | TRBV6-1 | TGTGCCATTTCGAAACCCCAGGGGACTGAAGCTTTCTTT | CAISKPQGTEAFF
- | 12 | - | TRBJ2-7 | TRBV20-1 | TGCAGTGCTAGGAGGGACGTCTACGAGCAGTACTTC | CSARRDVYEQYF
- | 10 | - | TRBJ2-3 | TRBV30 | TGTGCCTGGAGTACTAATACGCAGTATTTT | CAWSTNTQYF
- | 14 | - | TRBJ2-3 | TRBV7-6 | TGTGCCAGCAGCTACGGACTCTACACAGATACGCAGTATTTT | CASSYGLYTDTQYF
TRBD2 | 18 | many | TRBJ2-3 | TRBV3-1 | TGTGCCAGCAGACGGTCCGGGACTAGCGGGGGGGCGACAGATACGCAGTATTTT | CASRRSGTSGGATDTQYF
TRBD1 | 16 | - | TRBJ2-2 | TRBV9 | TGTGCCAGCGGAAAAACTCAGGGGGCGAACACCGGGGAGCTGTTTTTT | CASGKTQGANTGELFF
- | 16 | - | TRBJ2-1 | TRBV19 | TGTGCCAGTAGTCCTTACAGCGAGAGCTCCTACAATGAGCAGTTCTTC | CASSPYSESSYNEQFF
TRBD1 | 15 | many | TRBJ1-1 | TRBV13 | TGTGCCAGCAGCCCCAAAGGGGGCTTGAACACTGAAGCTTTCTTT | CASSPKGGLNTEAFF
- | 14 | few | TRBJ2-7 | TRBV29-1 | TGCAGCGTCGCCGGGACCCAAAGCTCCTACGAGCAGTACTTC | CSVAGTQSSYEQYF
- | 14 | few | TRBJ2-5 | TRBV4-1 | TGCGCCAGCAGCCAAGATAAGGGGAGCGAGACCCAGTACTTC | CASSQDKGSETQYF
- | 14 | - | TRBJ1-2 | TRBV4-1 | TGCGCCAGCAGCCAAGGGCCTGAGGACAGCGGCTACACCTTC | CASSQGPEDSGYTF
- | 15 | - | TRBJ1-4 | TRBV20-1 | TGCAGTGCTAGTTCGGGCGTAGCAACTAATGAAAAACTGTTTTTT | CSASSGVATNEKLFF
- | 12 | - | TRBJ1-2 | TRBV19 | TGTGCCAGTAACGGCAGACCCTATGGCTACACCTTC | CASNGRPYGYTF
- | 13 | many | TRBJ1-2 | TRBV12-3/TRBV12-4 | TGTGCCAGCAGTCGGGACGCAAGCTATGGCTACACCTTC | CASSRDASYGYTF
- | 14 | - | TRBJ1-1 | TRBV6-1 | TGTGCCAGCAGGGGGGGGATTCTGAACACTGAAGCTTTCTTT | CASRGGILNTEAFF
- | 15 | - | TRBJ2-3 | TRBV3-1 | TGTGCCAGCAGCCAAGGGTTGCGGAGCACAGATACGCAGTATTTT | CASSQGLRSTDTQYF
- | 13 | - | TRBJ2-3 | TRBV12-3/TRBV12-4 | TGTGCCAGCAGTTTCGGGGTCACAGATACGCAGTATTTT | CASSFGVTDTQYF
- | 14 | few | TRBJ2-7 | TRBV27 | TGTGCCAGCAGGGTGACGGGGGGCCCCTACGAGCAGTACTTC | CASRVTGGPYEQYF
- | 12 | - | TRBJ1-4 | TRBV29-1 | TGCAGCGTGGCACAGTTCGATGAAAAACTGTTTTTT | CSVAQFDEKLFF
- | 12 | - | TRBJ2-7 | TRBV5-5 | TGTGCCAGCAGCTCAGGGATTACGGGGCAGTACTTC | CASSSGITGQYF
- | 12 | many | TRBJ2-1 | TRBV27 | TGTGCCAGCAGTTTTCACGCGAATGAGCAGTTCTTC | CASSFHANEQFF
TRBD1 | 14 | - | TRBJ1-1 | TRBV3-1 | TGTGCCAGCAGCCCCGGACGGACAGGGAGGAAAGCTTTCTTT | CASSPGRTGRKAFF
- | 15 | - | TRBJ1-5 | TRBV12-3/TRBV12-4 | TGTGCCAGCAGTTTAGCCTATGGACTATTTCGAGCGCAGCATTTT | CASSLAYGLFRAQHF
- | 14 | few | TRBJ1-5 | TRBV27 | TGTGCCAGCGGGATCTACAGGGAAGGTCAGCCCCAGCATTTT | CASGIYREGQPQHF
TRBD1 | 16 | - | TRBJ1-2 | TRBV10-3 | TGTGCCATCAGCGCCGCCGGAGGGGGCGCTAACTATGGCTACACCTTC | CAISAAGGGANYGYTF
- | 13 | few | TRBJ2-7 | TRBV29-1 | TGCAGCGCCCTTCTAGGGAAGGCCTACGAGCAGTACTTC | CSALLGKAYEQYF
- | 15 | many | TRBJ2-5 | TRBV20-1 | TGCAGTGCTAGAGTATCGAACAGGGCCCAAGAGACCCAGTACTTC | CSARVSNRAQETQYF
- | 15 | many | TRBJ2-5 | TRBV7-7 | TGTGCTAGCAGCTTAGTGGGTGGCAGCCAAGAGACCCAGTACTTC | CASSLVGGSQETQYF
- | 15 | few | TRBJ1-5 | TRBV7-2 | TGTGCCAGCAGCTTAAGGGCAGGGCCCTGGCAGCCCCAGCATTTT | CASSLRAGPWQPQHF
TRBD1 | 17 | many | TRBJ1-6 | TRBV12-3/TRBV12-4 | TGTGCCAGCAGCTCCGGGAGGACAGGGTCCTATAATTCACCCCTCCACTTT | CASSSGRTGSYNSPLHF
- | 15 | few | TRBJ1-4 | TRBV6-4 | TGTGCCAGCAGTGATAAATTTGCAACTAATGAAAAACTGTTTTTT | CASSDKFATNEKLFF
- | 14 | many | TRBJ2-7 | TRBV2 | TGTGCCAGCAGTGAATTAGGGTCCGACTACGAGCAGTACTTC | CASSELGSDYEQYF
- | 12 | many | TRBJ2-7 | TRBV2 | TGTGCCAGCAGTGATTGGGGGAACGAGCAGTACTTC | CASSDWGNEQYF
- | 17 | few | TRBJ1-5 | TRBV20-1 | TGCAGTGCTAGAGAAGACCGACAGATTATTAGCAATCAGCCCCAGCATTTT | CSAREDRQIISNQPQHF
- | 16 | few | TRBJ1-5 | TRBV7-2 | TGTGCCAGCAGCTTAGCAGGGGCAGGGGTGCATCAGCCCCAGCATTTT | CASSLAGAGVHQPQHF
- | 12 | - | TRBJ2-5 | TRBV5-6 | TGTGCCAGCAGCTCGACGATAGAGACCCAGTACTTC | CASSSTIETQYF
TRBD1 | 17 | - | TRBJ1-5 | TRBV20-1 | TGCAGTGCTAGATCCGGACAGGTATTGGGTAGCAATCAGCCCCAGCATTTT | CSARSGQVLGSNQPQHF
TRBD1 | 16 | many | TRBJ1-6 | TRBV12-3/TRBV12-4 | TGTGCCAGCAGTTTAGGACAGGGGGCAAATAATTCACCCCTCCACTTT | CASSLGQGANNSPLHF
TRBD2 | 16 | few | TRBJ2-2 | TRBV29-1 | TGCAGCGTTGAAAAGTTTAGCGGGGGGGCGCTCGGGGAGCTGTTTTTT | CSVEKFSGGALGELFF
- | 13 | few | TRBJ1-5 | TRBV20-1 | TGCAGTGGGATATTAGGCCTAAATCAGCCCCAGCATTTT | CSGILGLNQPQHF